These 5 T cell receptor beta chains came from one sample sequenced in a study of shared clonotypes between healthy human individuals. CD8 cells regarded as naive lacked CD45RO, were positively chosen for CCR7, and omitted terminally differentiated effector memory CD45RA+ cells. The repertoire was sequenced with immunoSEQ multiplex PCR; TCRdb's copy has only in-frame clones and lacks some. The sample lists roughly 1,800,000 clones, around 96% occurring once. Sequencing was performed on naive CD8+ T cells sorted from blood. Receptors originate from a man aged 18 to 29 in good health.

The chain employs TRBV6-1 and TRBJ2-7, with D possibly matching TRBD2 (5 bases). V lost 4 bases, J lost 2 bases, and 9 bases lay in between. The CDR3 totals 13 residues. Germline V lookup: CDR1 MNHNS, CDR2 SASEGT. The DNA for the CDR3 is TGTGCCAGCAGTGTGAGGGCCACCTACGAGCAGTACTTC. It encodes CASSVRATYEQYF.

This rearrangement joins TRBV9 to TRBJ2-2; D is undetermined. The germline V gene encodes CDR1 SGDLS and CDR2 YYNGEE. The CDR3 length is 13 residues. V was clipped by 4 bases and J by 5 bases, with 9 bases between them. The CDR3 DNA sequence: TGTGCCAGCAGCCCCCTCAGGACCGGGGAGCTGTTTTTT. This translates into CASSPLRTGELFF.

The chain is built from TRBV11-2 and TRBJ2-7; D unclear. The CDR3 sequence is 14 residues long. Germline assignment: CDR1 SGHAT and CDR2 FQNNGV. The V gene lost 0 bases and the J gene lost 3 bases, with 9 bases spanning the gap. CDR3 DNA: TGTGCCAGCAGCTTAGAAGACGGATACTACGAGCAGTACTTC. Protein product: CASSLEDGYYEQYF.

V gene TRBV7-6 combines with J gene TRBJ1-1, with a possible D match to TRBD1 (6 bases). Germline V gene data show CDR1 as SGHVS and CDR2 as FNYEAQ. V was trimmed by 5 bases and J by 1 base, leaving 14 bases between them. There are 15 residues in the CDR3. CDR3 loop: CASSEGHHGNTEAFF. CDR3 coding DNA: TGTGCCAGCAGCGAGGGACATCATGGGAACACTGAAGCTTTCTTT.

CDR3: CSVKQNGYEQYF. The CDR3 bases are TGCAGCGTTAAGCAGAACGGCTACGAGCAGTACTTC. The chain employs TRBV29-1 and TRBJ2-7; no firm D call. Germline V gives CDR1 SQVTM, CDR2 ANQGSEA. The germline V and J ends were trimmed by 5 bases and 3 bases, with 11 bases remaining between them. The CDR3 runs 12 residues.